A single sample is the source of the 16 T cell receptor beta chains below, sequenced in a study of identical twins. TCRdb used MiXCR to reprocess the 5' RACE reads, holding one entry per CDR3 protein. The repertoire holds around 160,000 distinct CDR3 sequences, with around 3.4% as singletons. The source material was memory T cells sorted from blood. These receptors were taken from a man between 18 and 29 years old in good health.

This clonotype occurred many times. The chain has TRBV7-9 and TRBJ1-5; TRBD1 is a possible D gene (5 bases). The CDR3 totals 14 residues. Germline V lookup: CDR1 SEHNR, CDR2 FQNEAQ (reference sequence). Trimming shortened V by 1 base and J by 3 bases, and 7 bases separated the two germline ends. The CDR3 nucleotides are TGTGCCAGCAGCTTAGGGGGGAACAATCAGCCCCAGCATTTT. Residues: CASSLGGNNQPQHF.

This clonotype has only a few counts. The chain uses TRBV7-6 and TRBJ2-1; 7 bases fit TRBD1. This CDR3 is 16 amino acids long. V lost 1 base, J lost 3 bases, and 6 bases stayed unmatched. Germline V CDR1 and CDR2: SGHVS, FNYEAQ. The CDR3 loop reads CASSLGTGALYNEQFF. The CDR3, as DNA: TGTGCCAGCAGCTTAGGTACAGGGGCCCTCTACAATGAGCAGTTCTTC. The whole variable domain, filled in from reference TRBV7-6 and TRBJ2-1, reads GAGVSQSPRYKVTKRGQDVALRCDPISGHVSLYWYRQALGQGPEFLTYFNYEAQQDKSGLPNDRFSAERPEGSISTLTIQRTEQRDSAMYRCASSLGTGALYNEQFFGPGTRLTVL.

This clonotype was observed many times. The chain joins TRBV12-3 or TRBV12-4 to TRBJ2-7; D could derive from TRBD1 or TRBD2 (6 bases each). The CDR3 is 14 amino acids. The V end was cut by 4 bases, the J end by 3 bases, with 13 bases between. The CDR3 loop reads CASSSGGTHYEQYF. The CDR3 DNA is TGTGCCAGCAGTTCCGGGGGCACACACTACGAGCAGTACTTC.

Ten or more counts support this clonotype. V gene TRBV5-8 combines with J gene TRBJ1-5, with D possibly being TRBD1 (6 bases). Germline V gene lookup returns CDR1 SGHTS and CDR2 YDEGEE. The CDR3 has 16 residues. With 3 bases removed from V and 5 bases from J, the gap between germline ends came to 18 bases. CDR3 bases: TGTGCCAGCAGCTGGGACATCGGGTTAACTCATCAGCCCCAGCATTTT. Translated, it gives CASSWDIGLTHQPQHF.

Many counts were recorded for this clonotype. The chain joins TRBV7-2 to TRBJ2-7; 8 bases agree with TRBD2. This CDR3 has 14 residues. Germline loops: CDR1 SGHTA, CDR2 FQGNSA. Unmatched junction bases numbered 5, after V lost 3 bases and J lost 4 bases. CDR3 sequence reads: CASSLGTRVYEQYF. As DNA, the CDR3 is TGTGCCAGCAGCTTGGGGACTAGGGTGTACGAGCAGTACTTC.

Comment on this clonotype: This may come from a read error, since a much larger clone is one base off. This chain joins TRBV12-3 or TRBV12-4 and TRBJ2-3; D unclear. The CDR3 is 15 amino acids. Trimming left V 1 base short and J 2 bases short, with 10 bases between. The CDR3 DNA reads as TGTGCCAGCAGTTTAGGGACGGTACTCACAGATACGCAGTATTTT. Residues: CASSLGTVLTDTQYF.

The rearrangement uses TRBV6-1 and TRBJ1-4; TRBD1 is a possible D gene (6 bases). Trimming pared 8 bases from V and 4 bases from J, leaving 11 bases between. CDR1 is MNHNS and CDR2 is SASEGT in the germline V gene. CDR3 length: 13 amino acids. DNA of the CDR3: TGTGCCAGCCGGGGGCACAGTAATGAAAAACTGTTTTTT. It yields the protein CASRGHSNEKLFF.

This clonotype was observed many times. The chain employs TRBV15 and TRBJ2-7, with D possibly being TRBD1 (6 bases). Germline CDR1 LNHNV, CDR2 YYDKDF (reference sequence). Trimming shortened V by 2 bases and J by 5 bases, and 10 bases separated the two germline ends. CDR3 length: 13 amino acids. Here the CDR3 reads CATSRPGTNEQYV. In DNA form, the CDR3 reads TGTGCCACCAGCAGACCAGGGACAAACGAGCAGTACGTC.

The chain has TRBV6-5 and TRBJ2-7, with a tentative D call TRBD1 (8 bases). CDR1 MNHEY and CDR2 SVGAGI come from the germline V gene. The CDR3 sequence is 14 residues long. This chain's CDR3 is CASSDSGGGGRQYV. The CDR3 DNA reads as TGTGCCAGCAGTGACTCAGGGGGCGGGGGTCGGCAGTACGTC.

V usage is TRBV27 and J usage is TRBJ2-6; D is uncertain. Germline values: CDR1 MNHEY, CDR2 SMNVEV (reference sequence). CDR3 length: 16 residues. V lost 7 bases and J 0 bases, leaving 13 bases between the germline ends. The chain's CDR3 is CASTAIGHSGANVLTF. For the CDR3, the DNA is TGTGCCAGCACCGCGATAGGCCACTCTGGGGCCAACGTCCTGACTTTC.

This clonotype was observed many times. This chain links TRBV7-2 with TRBJ2-1; a possible D gene is TRBD2 (6 bases). Trimming took 6 bases from V and 0 from J, leaving 9 bases between them. This CDR3 has 14 amino acids. Per the germline V gene, CDR1 is SGHTA and CDR2 is FQGNSA. This CDR3 is CASRDYSSYNEQFF. The CDR3 DNA reads as TGTGCCAGCAGGGACTACAGCTCCTACAATGAGCAGTTCTTC.

This clonotype was found many times. This chain uses TRBV5-5 with TRBJ2-1; 10 bases map to TRBD2. This CDR3 region has 15 residues. J lost 16 bases, V lost 0 bases, and 13 bases had no gene match. Germline CDR1 and CDR2: SGHKS and YYEKEE (reference sequence). CDR3 sequence reads: CASSLEPAGGPLRFF. As DNA, the CDR3 is TGTGCCAGCAGCTTGGAGCCAGCGGGAGGGCCCCTCCGTTTCTTC.

This clonotype appeared many times. CDR3 in DNA: TGTGCCAGCAGCTTAGTGGGCGGGACGGATTCCTACGAGCAGTACTTC. This codes for CASSLVGGTDSYEQYF. The chain carries TRBV7-9 and TRBJ2-7, with D perhaps TRBD2 (6 bases). This CDR3 spans 16 amino acids. V lost 1 base and J 1 base, leaving 14 bases between the germline ends. The germline V gene encodes CDR1 SEHNR and CDR2 FQNEAQ (reference sequence).

This clonotype was seen at least ten times. This rearrangement joins TRBV6-5 to TRBJ1-1; a weak D match, TRBD1 (5 bases). V lost 11 bases and J 4 bases, leaving 11 bases between the germline ends. CDR1 and CDR2 from the germline V gene are MNHEY and SVGAGI. There are 11 residues in the CDR3. CDR3 loop: CAGGRGTEAFF. The CDR3 DNA follows: TGTGCCGGGGGGAGAGGCACTGAAGCTTTCTTT.

This clonotype was observed at least ten times. The chain couples TRBV9 to TRBJ2-3; D not certain. V lost 0 bases and J lost 1, with 18 bases in between. Germline lookup yields CDR1 SGDLS and CDR2 YYNGEE. This CDR3 is built from 18 residues. CDR3 amino acids: CASSVVSGVTPGTDTQYF. The CDR3 region has the DNA TGTGCCAGCAGCGTAGTATCTGGGGTGACTCCTGGCACAGATACGCAGTATTTT.

The chain has TRBV30 and TRBJ2-5, with D maybe TRBD2 (6 bases). CDR3 size: 13 residues. Trimming pared 5 bases from V and 7 bases from J, leaving 17 bases between. Germline CDR1 GTSNPN, CDR2 SVGIG (reference sequence). The CDR3 here is CAWALQGRGTQYF. Written as DNA, the CDR3 is TGTGCCTGGGCCCTTCAAGGGCGGGGGACCCAGTACTTC.